This T cell receptor beta chain was recorded in a study of identifying expanded T cells in peripheral blood (dated by TCRdb to about 2019). Regarding the study in general: Four technical replicates, made by sequencing separate aliquots from the same pool of genomic DNA, were compared pairwise. Broader findings and caveats from the paper: Both the number of clones called differentially abundant and the false-positive rate were significantly reduced by the beta-binomial model across all healthy-donor time intervals. Variance in clone template counts between roughly two-week samples significantly increased with total template count across all healthy donors. The binomial model flagged about 1.1 differentially abundant clones between technical replicates but about 16 over roughly two weeks and 19 over approximately 4 weeks. The authors expected that biological variance in healthy repertoires might rise further over much longer intervals, such as months to years.

In the case of this clone: The clone's antigen remains unknown. No quality values exist for individual bases; no much larger clone is one base distant.

Looking up the germline V gene yields CDR1 KGHSH and CDR2 LQKENI. After removal of 3 bases from V and 3 bases from J, the junction retains 11 bases not matched to a gene. The CDR3 contains 17 residues, cysteine and phenylalanine counted. Just CDR3 DNA is preserved here, 51 bases in frame from base 1. No immune events such as infections were documented for the healthy donors during the collection period. Blood repertoires from healthy donors were used as a training cohort for calibrating time-dependent variance in a beta-binomial model of differential abundance of T-cell clones. The training cohort was composed of some ten healthy donors, 3 female and 7 male. On average the donors were around 45 years old, and their ages spanned about 25 to 64 years. Whole blood, obtained from a commercial supplier, was collected from each healthy donor at three time points spaced around 13 days apart. For immunosequencing, genomic DNA was extracted from whole blood that had not been sorted.

The immunoSEQ Assay, which relies on bias-controlled multiplex PCR amplification of genomic DNA, was used to profile TCRbeta CDR3 regions. As for the authors' bioinformatics: The absolute abundance of each unique TCRbeta CDR3 region was quantified after sequences were collapsed and filtered. Differential abundance was tested with two models: a binomial (Fisher-equivalent) model and a beta-binomial model that adds time-dependent variance fitted from healthy donors. Clones with fewer than 5 combined templates were removed, and differential abundance was called for clones with a Benjamini-Hochberg FDR below 0.01. The form v = (b*log(k)+a)^2 was used to model beta-binomial variance as a function of total template count across the two samples. Sourced from immuneACCESS, this table was stored by TCRdb with only in-frame sequences that have V and J called. A share of the clones is absent; for the studies checked, an unresolved V gene accounts for under half, and the remainder has no known explanation. V and J calls and clone size are as listed in that table; D and trimming were resolved from the DNA. The sample yields around 95,000 clones; about 90% were counted once. The top ten hold just over 5.5% of the sample.

The sequence is built from TRBV18 and TRBJ2-7; TRBD1 lines up with 10 middle nucleotides. The sample comprised blood. The source of this sequence is a person between 18 and 69 years old in good health. Here is the DNA: TGTGCCAGCTCACCCTACGCATCGGGGACAGGGGTCTACGAGCAGTACTTC. This yields the protein CASSPYASGTGVYEQYF.